Here is one T cell receptor beta chain with its context. The antigen remains undetermined. The V and J ends lost 3 bases and 10 bases, in that order; junction bases with no gene match: 9. The CDR3 runs to 14 residues. Germline CDR1 SGHKS, CDR2 YYEKEE (reference sequence). TCRdb re-derived calls from the reads in MiXCR, one entry per CDR3 protein. This sample has hundreds of thousands of distinct CDR3 sequences, with 30% to 35% found just once. The data are from a study of T cell repertoires in cytomegalovirus infection. The chain links TRBV5-5 to TRBJ1-4; TRBD1 matches 7 bases. The receptor was isolated from a human donor in good health (CMV status not recorded). Some clones in this sample may be carry-over from other donors' samples. This sample comprised cultured CD8+ T cells from PBMCs, obtained from culture after CMV antigen stimulation. This CDR3 reads CASSSTGNQGKLFF. CDR3 nucleotides: TGTGCCAGCAGCTCGACAGGGAATCAGGGAAAACTGTTTTTT.